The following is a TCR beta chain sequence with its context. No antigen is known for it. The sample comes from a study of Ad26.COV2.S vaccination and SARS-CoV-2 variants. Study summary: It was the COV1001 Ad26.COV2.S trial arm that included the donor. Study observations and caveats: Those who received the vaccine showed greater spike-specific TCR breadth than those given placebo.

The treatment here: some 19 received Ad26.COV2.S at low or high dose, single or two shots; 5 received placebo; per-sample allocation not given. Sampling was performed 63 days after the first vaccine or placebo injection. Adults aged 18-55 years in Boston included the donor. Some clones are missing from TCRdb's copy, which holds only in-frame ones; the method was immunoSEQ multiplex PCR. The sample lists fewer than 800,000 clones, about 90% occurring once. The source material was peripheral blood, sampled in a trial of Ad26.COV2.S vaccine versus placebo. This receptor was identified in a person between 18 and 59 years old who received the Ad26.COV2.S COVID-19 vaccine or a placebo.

DNA of the CDR3: TGTGCCAGCAGCCCGGGGACTAGCGGGAACGAGCAGTTCTTC. As protein: CASSPGTSGNEQFF. The chain has TRBV3-1 (or the pseudogene TRBV3-2) and TRBJ2-1, with 13 positions matching TRBD2. The CDR3 totals 14 residues. Trimming removed 4 bases from V and 10 bases from J; junction bases left unmatched: 4. CDR1 is LGHDT, CDR2 YNNKEL, per germline (reference sequence).